Below, one TCR beta chain is given with its context. The specificity of this receptor is unknown. Library prep was done by the immunoSEQ multiplex PCR assay. The multiplex PCR relied on a mix of 60 forward primers for TCR Vbeta segments and 13 reverse primers for TCR Jbeta segments. A multiplex PCR assay on genomic DNA amplified the CDR3 region of rearranged TCR beta genes. The amplified TCR beta libraries were sequenced on the Illumina HiSeq System as 87-base-pair reads. On the study's bioinformatics: Across the 700 or so repertoires, a later analysis counted 78 million or so unique TCR beta chains, some 11 million of which were shared by at least two donors. To remove PCR and sequencing errors, raw reads were error-corrected and collapsed into unique sequences using a nearest-neighbor algorithm that merged closely related sequences. To assign V, D and J gene segments, CDR3 sequences were aligned to IMGT reference sequences. For a sequence to be retained, a match of at least six nucleotides to both a V gene segment and a J gene segment was required. A rearrangement counted as productive if the CDR3 had no stop codons and remained in frame with V and J, and every other rearrangement counted as non-productive. Following IMGT convention, CDR3 was defined as the stretch from the second conserved V-encoded cysteine up to the conserved J-encoded phenylalanine. In an earlier analysis of around 540 of the donors, sequences lacking an unambiguous match to a single V gene segment were excluded. An earlier analysis of almost 600 of the donors classified V segments as functional when productive rearrangements were above 56.7% and as segregating when the standard deviation between donors was above 5%. To diagnose cytomegalovirus status from the catalog of TCR beta chain sequences, a statistical classification framework was built. V and J gene assignment, in a later analysis, came from comparing TCR nucleotide sequences with IMGT/GENE-DB human TR gene sequences. The TCRdist pipeline was used in a later analysis to assign CDR3 sequences and most-parsimonious VDJ recombination scenarios. A later analysis defined each TCR beta chain by its CDR3 amino acid sequence plus V-gene family, and excluded reads lacking a unique V-gene family. A later analysis removed 500 to 650 highly shared, low-generation-probability nucleotide sequences to deal with suspected cross-contamination and a sequencing artifact. In a later analysis, a clonal expansion index for each public chain was calculated from normalized within-repertoire ranks of inferred template counts. In a later analysis, generation probabilities were computed with a VDJ recombination model fitted to out-of-frame rearrangements, and the resulting probabilities were checked against IGoR. In a later analysis, TCR-TCR, TCR-HLA and TCR-CMV co-occurrence was scored with hypergeometric tests, and a repertoire-size bias correction was applied to TCR pairs. To estimate false discovery rates, a later analysis permuted the HLA or CMV assignments 20 times. In a later analysis, co-occurring TCRs were grouped with DBSCAN, and TCRdist sequence similarity was added when clustering was performed within HLA-allele-positive subsets. Repertoires with fewer than 30,000 or more than 120,000 public chains, plus five repertoires with anomalous nucleotide sharing, were excluded from co-occurrence clustering. Drawn from immuneACCESS, this table holds only the in-frame rearrangements with V and J called that TCRdb kept. Clones are partly lost; checked studies trace under half to an unresolved V gene and leave the rest unexplained. V, J and clone size derive from that table, while D and trimming were established from the DNA sequence. The sample table holds approximately 180,000 clones. Clones ranked in the top ten supply about 6.5% of the sample.

This sample stems from a study of cytomegalovirus exposure and HLA in healthy donors (dated by TCRdb to 2016 to 2017). Study-wide context: According to an earlier analysis of 587 of the donors, 150 million to 200 million T cells yielded approximately 120 million unique TCR beta sequences and about 300 Gb of sequence data. In addition to the first cohort of 666 subjects, a separate validation cohort of approximately 130 different subjects was used. Every repertoire in the discovery cohort had been generated on one and the same sequencing platform. An earlier analysis of roughly 600 of the donors used high-throughput TCR beta sequencing to judge whether each TCR beta V gene segment behaved as functional or pseudogenic. The study profiled the T cell repertoires of more than 500 subjects by immunosequencing and related them to cytomegalovirus serostatus. HLA typing included class I and class II loci at four-digit resolution. Because of strong linkage in the cohort, five DR-DQ haplotypes were treated as single units for association and clustering. Of the 300 to 450 genotyped donors, roughly 80% were placed in the genetic ancestry cluster associated with self-reported Caucasian donors. A later genetic analysis took genome-wide SNP genotypes for about 55% of the roughly 700 donors and used that subset as a discovery cohort. On average, roughly 250,000 unique TCR beta nucleotide sequences were sequenced per donor among about 400 genotyped donors of the cohort, with 15% to 20% of those sequences being non-productive. Typing coverage differed by locus: A, B, C, DRB1 and DQB1 were typed in about 620-630 donors, DQA1 in about 560, DPA1 in over 600, and DPB1 in around 490. The study combined high-throughput TCR immunosequencing, statistical association of individual TCRs with disease status, and machine learning to predict cytomegalovirus infection status. Rather than using new phenotypic data, the later analysis identified candidate immune exposures from TCR beta sequences and from how often those sequences occurred across donors. A later analysis re-analyzed previously published TCR beta repertoires from 550 to 700 donors and added high-resolution HLA genotyping to study TCR occurrence patterns. The study was designed to test whether signatures of past pathogen exposure could be identified by cataloging public T cell receptors. Donor age, sex, ethnicity and CMV serostatus were collected together with the repertoire data. An early release that covered fewer than 800 HLA-typed donors contained about 300 gigabases of sequencing data and around 80 million unique TCR sequences. The paper as a whole reports these results and caveats: In a later analysis, several top co-occurrence clusters were reported to appear linked to parvovirus B19, influenza, CMV and Epstein-Barr virus. Because counts were too low, around 18 rarely observed V segments, including chromosome 9 orphons, were left out of the earlier analysis of 587 of the donors. Because some donors lacked HLA typing at each locus, the association tests relied only on the typed subset. A further reported finding was that TCR beta sequences accurately predicted the HLA-A and HLA-B alleles for most subjects in the first cohort. In an earlier analysis of 587 of the donors, most TCR beta V segments appeared in productive rearrangements about 90% or about 30% of the time, broadly matching IMGT annotations. According to a later analysis, most CMV-associated TCR beta chains appeared to be HLA-restricted, and the HLA associations seemed to be driven largely by CMV exposure. In a later analysis, TCR association rates were found to vary across HLA loci, with the most associated TCRs seen for DRB1 alleles and the fewest for HLA-C alleles. A later genetic analysis reported fewer N-insertions in productive TCRs among donors in an Asian-associated ancestry cluster than the roughly 620-donor mean. An association between a missense DCLRE1C variant and V-gene and J-gene trimming of TCR beta chains was found in a later genetic analysis and replicated in an independent cohort. The only immune exposure information available for the cohort was CMV serostatus. A few of the identified cytomegalovirus-associated TCR beta chains were confirmed in vitro to be specific for cytomegalovirus antigens. Compared with equally common non-associated chains, HLA-associated TCR beta chains in a later analysis were more clonally expanded and had lower generation probabilities. Cytomegalovirus status was reported to be diagnosed by the classifier with high specificity and sensitivity in both the original and validation cohorts. Correlated functional status among segregating V segments might be attributable to linkage disequilibrium, but an unknown experimental factor could not be ruled out. At a false discovery rate of 0.05, a later analysis linked approximately 18,000 TCR beta sequences to specific HLA alleles. Across donors, most TCR sequences were observed very rarely, whereas some public TCRs were present in many individuals. When HLA alleles, especially DR and DQ, strongly co-occurred, TCR associations were difficult to assign to individual alleles. Only TCR beta chains were sequenced in this cohort, and the absence of alpha or paired-chain data limited detectable features. According to the authors, the approach could potentially be generalized to other disease states and immunological phenotypes. Some IMGT-functional V segments, including TRBV6-2 and TRBV6-3, could not be distinguished by the 87-base-pair reads and were therefore excluded. The study gave a list of roughly 150 TCR beta chains associated with cytomegalovirus. The presence/absence analyses assumed that sequencing depth was roughly uniform across donors, and that assumption may not be true. The sequencing pipeline was judged likely to have produced a cluster of highly shared sequence variants as a technical artifact.

Trimming accounts for 4 bases at V and 1 base at J, while the number of junction bases matched to no gene is 12. Its CDR3 holds 18 amino acids, cysteine through phenylalanine. Kept here is only the CDR3 DNA, which spans 54 bases and is read in frame from base 1. In the germline V gene (reference sequence), CDR1 corresponds to LNHDA and CDR2 to SQIVND. The cohort consisted of 650 to 850 healthy bone marrow donors. At the time of sampling, all cohort members were nominally healthy, though unrecorded immune exposures were likely present. The donor was CMV seronegative and was included in the group of hundreds of seronegative cohort members. A peripheral blood sample was provided by each donor, and peripheral blood mononuclear cells were used for TCR beta sequencing. The Qiagen DNeasy Blood Extraction Kit was used to extract genomic DNA from the blood cell samples.

Sequenced: PBMCs. This receptor was taken from a man aged 25-45 years in good health and CMV-seronegative. The chain links TRBV19 with TRBJ1-1; TRBD1 matches 10 bases in the middle. The sequence in DNA is TGTGCCAGTAGTAGGGGGACAGGGGATAGTAGTTGGAACACTGAAGCTTTCTTT. This is translated as CASSRGTGDSSWNTEAFF.